The 29 T cell receptor beta chains given below trace back to one sample, sequenced in a study of early T cells in non-severe SARS-CoV-2 infection. TCRdb fed the 5' RACE reads into MiXCR, producing one record per CDR3 protein. This sample carries around 76,000 distinct CDR3 sequences, 12% of them seen once, and the ten largest clones take roughly 3.9%. What was sequenced was whole blood. The receptors were gathered from an adult who was a healthcare worker with PCR-confirmed SARS-CoV-2 infection or an uninfected control (not recorded which).

The chain joins TRBV29-1 to TRBJ2-3; 12 bases fit TRBD1. Germline-derived CDR1 and CDR2 are SQVTM and ANQGSEA. The CDR3 runs to 15 residues. The V gene end was trimmed by 4 bases and the J gene end by 6 bases; junction bases not matched to a gene: 8. The DNA for the CDR3 is TGCAGCGTTGCGGGGACAGGGGGCGCCTTCGATACGCAGTATTTT. The encoded protein is CSVAGTGGAFDTQYF.

This clonotype was detected ten times or more. This sequence joins TRBV7-9 and TRBJ1-4; 10 nucleotides match TRBD1. The ends lost 4 bases at V and 6 bases at J; junction bases unmatched: 2. The CDR3 contains 14 residues. Germline-derived CDR1 and CDR2 are SEHNR and FQNEAQ (reference sequence). CDR3 loop: CASSSGTGDEKLFF. Written as DNA, the CDR3 is TGTGCCAGCAGCTCCGGGACAGGGGATGAAAAACTGTTTTTT. The variable domain in full, with the rest retrieved from reference TRBV7-9 and TRBJ1-4, is DTGVSQNPRHKITKRGQNVTFRCDPISEHNRLYWYRQTLGQGPEFLTYFQNEAQLEKSRLLSDRFSAERPKGSFSTLEIQRTEQGDSAMYLCASSSGTGDEKLFFGSGTQLSVL.

The chain links TRBV28 to TRBJ2-1; D gene ambiguous. The germline gives CDR1 MDHEN, CDR2 SYDVKM. The CDR3 is made up of 14 amino acids. The germline V and J ends were trimmed by 7 bases and 0 bases, with 10 bases remaining between them. In nucleotides, the CDR3 is TGTGCCAGCACCCTGGCTAGCTCCTACAATGAGCAGTTCTTC. Protein product: CASTLASSYNEQFF.

J is TRBJ2-7 and V is TRBV28; possible D gene TRBD1, 8 bases. With 6 bases removed from V and 1 base from J, the gap between germline ends came to 16 bases. Germline CDR1 is MDHEN and CDR2 is SYDVKM. The CDR3 is 15 residues long. CDR3 DNA sequence: TGTGCCAGCAGCCTATCACAGGGGGGGTCCTACGAGCAGTACTTC. Amino acid sequence: CASSLSQGGSYEQYF.

The chain has TRBV12-3 or TRBV12-4 and TRBJ2-4, with 11 bases fitting TRBD2. V gave up 5 bases and J gave up 12 bases; unmatched junction bases: 12. The CDR3 loop spans 15 amino acids. The CDR3 DNA is TGTGCCAGCAGTCCCGGGACTAGCGGAGTTGCCGGTCAGTACTTC. Protein product: CASSPGTSGVAGQYF.

This chain joins TRBV20-1 and TRBJ2-3; 11 bases align to TRBD2. CDR1 is DFQATT and CDR2 is SNEGSKA in the germline V gene (reference sequence). The V segment lost 2 bases and the J segment 0 bases; nucleotides outside the gene matches: 7. The CDR3 length is 17 residues. The CDR3 loop reads CSARRLAGRASTDTQYF. As DNA, the CDR3 is TGCAGTGCTAGACGACTAGCGGGACGAGCTAGCACAGATACGCAGTATTTT.

The chain joins TRBV23-1 to TRBJ2-1; perhaps TRBD2 as D (6 bases). TRBV23-1 is annotated as an ORF whose role is uncertain. Trimming took 2 bases from V and 7 from J, leaving 12 bases between them. The CDR3 has 14 residues. The CDR3 sequence: CASSQRRVWNEQFF. In DNA, the CDR3 is TGCGCCAGCAGTCAAAGGAGGGTGTGGAATGAGCAGTTCTTC.

This clonotype was counted between two and nine times. This chain links TRBV20-1 with TRBJ2-1; TRBD2 matches at 11 bases. Per germline, CDR1 DFQATT and CDR2 SNEGSKA (reference sequence). With V trimmed by 0 bases and J by 14 bases, 6 bases remained unmatched. The CDR3 length is 13 residues. The CDR3, as DNA: TGCAGTGCTAGAGAAGCTACTAGCGGGAGTAAGTTCTTC. Protein sequence: CSAREATSGSKFF.

This clonotype was counted ten times or more. The CDR3 DNA reads TGCGCCAGCAGCCAACCCACCCAAAGCTACGAGCAGTACTTC. Its protein product is CASSQPTQSYEQYF. The chain links TRBV4-1 to TRBJ2-7; no definite D call. The CDR3 is 14 residues long. V was trimmed by 2 bases and J by 3 bases, leaving 11 bases between them. Germline V gene data show CDR1 as MGHRA and CDR2 as YSYEKL.

Many counts were recorded for this clonotype. The chain combines TRBV29-1 with TRBJ2-3; D is unclear. This CDR3 is 13 amino acids long. V dropped 0 bases and J dropped 2 bases, with 6 bases sitting between them. Germline CDR1 is SQVTM and CDR2 is ANQGSEA. CDR3 nucleotides: TGCAGCGTTGAAGATCCAGACACAGATACGCAGTATTTT. Amino acid sequence: CSVEDPDTDTQYF.

This clonotype was picked up many times. The chain has TRBV28 and TRBJ1-6; TRBD1 agrees at 9 bases. The CDR3 runs 17 residues. Germline CDR1 and CDR2: MDHEN and SYDVKM. Trimming removed 5 bases from V and 6 bases from J; junction bases left unmatched: 11. The DNA for the CDR3 is TGTGCCAGCAGTCCCACAGGGGGCGGGACCGTTAATTCACCCCTCCACTTT. Translation gives CASSPTGGGTVNSPLHF.

This clonotype has a count of ten or more. CDR3 in DNA: TGCAGCGTTGAGGACTATGGCTACACCTTC. Its translation is CSVEDYGYTF. The V call is TRBV29-1, the J call TRBJ1-2, with D hard to call. The CDR3 runs 10 residues. V lost 3 bases and J 3 bases, leaving 2 bases between the germline ends. CDR1 is SQVTM, CDR2 ANQGSEA, per germline.

The V and J genes are TRBV7-9 and TRBJ2-1; 10 nucleotides align to TRBD2. Germline trimming cut 4 bases from V and 7 bases from J; bases unmatched to any gene: 13. CDR3 size: 17 residues. Germline V gene data show CDR1 as SEHNR and CDR2 as FQNEAQ (reference sequence). The CDR3: CASSWWVARGLANEQFF. The CDR3 DNA follows: TGTGCCAGCAGCTGGTGGGTGGCAAGGGGACTAGCGAATGAGCAGTTCTTC.

This clonotype was detected a few times. The rearrangement uses TRBV20-1 and TRBJ2-4; D gene uncertain. Trimming removed 0 bases from V and 5 bases from J, with 8 bases in between. The CDR3 has 13 residues. Germline CDR1 and CDR2: DFQATT and SNEGSKA (reference sequence). This CDR3 is CSARDLRENIQYF. The DNA of the CDR3 is TGCAGTGCTAGAGATCTCCGAGAAAACATTCAGTACTTC.

In this sample, this clonotype turned up many times. V gene TRBV19 combines with J gene TRBJ2-3, with 8 bases that match TRBD2. Germline CDR1 LNHDA, CDR2 SQIVND (reference sequence). With 3 bases clipped from V and 4 bases from J, the junction kept 6 bases outside the gene matches. This CDR3 has 15 amino acids. The CDR3 here is CASSILSGSADTQYF. CDR3 coding DNA: TGTGCCAGTAGTATCTTGAGCGGGAGTGCAGATACGCAGTATTTT. Combining the CDR3 with reference TRBV19 and TRBJ2-3 gives the whole variable domain DGGITQSPKYLFRKEGQNVTLSCEQNLNHDAMYWYRQDPGQGLRLIYYSQIVNDFQKGDIAEGYSVSREKKESFPLTVTSAQKNPTAFYLCASSILSGSADTQYFGPGTRLTVL.

The chain links TRBV20-1 to TRBJ2-7; maybe TRBD1 (7 bases). In germline, CDR1 is DFQATT, CDR2 SNEGSKA (reference sequence). This CDR3 spans 15 amino acids. The germline V and J ends were trimmed by 4 bases and 2 bases, with 18 bases remaining between them. CDR3 loop: CSAKGGAGGAYEQYF. CDR3 nucleotides: TGCAGTGCTAAAGGCGGGGCAGGGGGAGCCTACGAGCAGTACTTC.

V is TRBV24-1 and J is TRBJ2-5; D might be TRBD2 (7 bases). Germline lookup yields CDR1 KGHDR and CDR2 SFDVKD. Trimming left V 3 bases short and J 1 base short, with 14 bases between. The length of the CDR3 is 16 residues. In nucleotides, the CDR3 is TGTGCCACCAGTGATAGGGGGGGAGTGAGCCAAGAGACCCAGTACTTC. Translation gives CATSDRGGVSQETQYF.

The chain joins TRBV7-2 to TRBJ2-3, with D hard to call. The germline V gene has CDR1 SGHTA and CDR2 FQGNSA. Trimming took off 1 base at V and 7 bases at J, with 12 bases between the two ends. The CDR3 length is 14 residues. The CDR3 DNA is TGTGCCAGCAGCTTAGATCTAGGTTCGAATACGCAGTATTTT. The encoded protein is CASSLDLGSNTQYF.

The chain carries TRBV5-1 and TRBJ2-7, with a possible D match to TRBD1 (5 bases). The CDR3 extends over 14 amino acids. Germline V gene lookup returns CDR1 SGHRS and CDR2 YFSETQ. V lost 4 bases and J 5 bases, leaving 16 bases between the germline ends. CDR3 sequence: CASSLQGQWDEQYF. The CDR3 DNA reads TGCGCCAGCAGCCTCCAGGGTCAGTGGGACGAGCAGTACTTC.

This clonotype was observed many times. V and J are TRBV27 and TRBJ2-1; D might be TRBD1 or TRBD2, each matching 5 bases. The CDR3 contains 15 residues. Per the germline V gene, CDR1 is MNHEY and CDR2 is SMNVEV (reference sequence). The V and J ends lost 2 bases and 6 bases respectively, with 14 bases between them. The DNA of the CDR3 is TGTGCCAGCAGTTTACGGGGCCCTCGTGGCAATGAGCAGTTCTTC. This codes for CASSLRGPRGNEQFF.

V usage is TRBV18 and J usage is TRBJ1-6; 7 bases match TRBD1. This CDR3 is built from 14 residues. CDR1 and CDR2 (germline): KGHSH, LQKENI. J was trimmed by 6 bases and V by 3 bases; bases with no gene match: 2. The CDR3 sequence is CASSPGQLNSPLHF. The CDR3 DNA is TGTGCCAGCTCACCGGGACAGCTTAATTCACCCCTCCACTTT. The complete variable domain, with remaining parts taken from reference TRBV18 and TRBJ1-6, reads NAGVMQNPRHLVRRRGQEARLRCSPMKGHSHVYWYRQLPEEGLKFMVYLQKENIIDESGMPKERFSAEFPKEGPSILRIQQVVRGDSAAYFCASSPGQLNSPLHFGNGTRLTVT.

A few counts support this clonotype. The CDR3 sequence: CASSDGTGTTGELFF. As DNA, the CDR3 is TGTGCCAGCAGTGACGGGACGGGGACCACCGGGGAGCTGTTTTTT. This chain uses TRBV2 with TRBJ2-2; D may correspond to TRBD1 or TRBD2 (5 bases each). There are 15 residues in the CDR3. The germline gives CDR1 SNHLY, CDR2 FYNNEI. The V gene lost 3 bases and the J gene lost 4 bases, with 12 bases spanning the gap.

This clonotype was detected ten times or more. The rearrangement joins TRBV7-2 to TRBJ2-1, with 9 bases identical to TRBD2. CDR3 length: 15 amino acids. Germline V gene lookup returns CDR1 SGHTA and CDR2 FQGNSA. With 3 bases clipped from V and 0 bases from J, the junction kept 0 bases outside the gene matches. The CDR3 region is CASSFSGSSYNEQFF. For the CDR3, the DNA is TGTGCCAGCAGCTTTAGCGGGAGCTCCTACAATGAGCAGTTCTTC.

The chain joins TRBV7-9 to TRBJ2-5; D is possibly TRBD2 (6 bases). The CDR3 runs 14 residues. Germline V gene data show CDR1 as SEHNR and CDR2 as FQNEAQ (reference sequence). V lost 4 bases to trimming and J lost 4 bases, with 13 bases between them. The CDR3 spells CASSSGLNLETQYF. DNA of the CDR3: TGTGCCAGCAGCTCGGGACTGAACCTAGAGACCCAGTACTTC.

This clonotype was detected many times. The rearrangement uses TRBV6-5 and TRBJ2-3; 10 bases line up with TRBD2. The CDR3 runs to 15 residues. CDR1 and CDR2 (germline): MNHEY, SVGAGI. Unmatched junction bases numbered 3, after V lost 5 bases and J lost 1 base. The DNA of the CDR3 is TGTGCCAGCAGTCGGACTAGCGGACGCACAGATACGCAGTATTTT. This sequence encodes CASSRTSGRTDTQYF.

This clonotype came up a few times. The chain recombines TRBV5-1 with TRBJ2-7, with 8 positions matching TRBD2. Trimming at V came to 3 bases and at J to 4 bases, leaving 9 bases not matched to a gene. Germline V gene lookup returns CDR1 SGHRS and CDR2 YFSETQ. CDR3 length equals 15 residues. Written as DNA, the CDR3 is TGCGCCAGCAGCTCCCCGGAGCGGGAGAGGTACGAGCAGTACTTC. Its translation is CASSSPERERYEQYF. Full variable domain (remainder filled in from reference TRBV5-1 and TRBJ2-7): KAGVTQTPRYLIKTRGQQVTLSCSPISGHRSVSWYQQTPGQGLQFLFEYFSETQRNKGNFPGRFSGRQFSNSRSEMNVSTLELGDSALYLCASSSPERERYEQYFGPGTRLTVT.

This clonotype showed up many times. The chain links TRBV5-1 to TRBJ2-5; tentative D call: TRBD1 (5 bases). CDR3 size: 15 residues. CDR1 and CDR2 from the germline V gene are SGHRS and YFSETQ. V was pared by 0 bases and J by 2 bases, with 11 bases between. The chain's CDR3 is CASSLVAGLQETQYF. CDR3 sequence (DNA): TGCGCCAGCAGCTTGGTGGCAGGGTTACAAGAGACCCAGTACTTC. Looking up the rest from reference TRBV5-1 and TRBJ2-5 gives the full variable domain: KAGVTQTPRYLIKTRGQQVTLSCSPISGHRSVSWYQQTPGQGLQFLFEYFSETQRNKGNFPGRFSGRQFSNSRSEMNVSTLELGDSALYLCASSLVAGLQETQYFGPGTRLLVL.

The chain has TRBV29-1 and TRBJ2-7, with D perhaps TRBD1 (6 bases). The CDR3 sequence is 13 residues long. Trimming removed 3 bases at V and 0 bases at J, with 9 bases between. Germline V CDR1 and CDR2: SQVTM, ANQGSEA. The CDR3 region is CSVELDSSYEQYF. CDR3 bases: TGCAGCGTTGAGTTGGACAGCTCCTACGAGCAGTACTTC.

This clonotype was observed a handful of times. CDR3 in DNA: TGTGCCAGCAGTTACCGGGCCGTCGTCACAGATACGCAGTATTTT. Translated, it gives CASSYRAVVTDTQYF. The chain couples TRBV6-5 to TRBJ2-3; D remains unclear. Trimming cost V 2 bases and J 2 bases, with 11 bases left between them. This CDR3 is built from 15 residues. Germline assignment: CDR1 MNHEY and CDR2 SVGAGI.